The entry below gives a single TCR beta chain sequence along with its context. The antigen remains unidentified. These data come from a study of cytomegalovirus exposure and HLA in healthy donors. The CDR3 covers 16 residues. CDR1 SNHLY and CDR2 FYNNEI come from the germline V gene. The V segment lost 3 bases and the J segment 2 bases; nucleotides outside the gene matches: 7. Researchers ran the PCR with 60 Vbeta and 13 Jbeta primers. The assay was immunoSEQ multiplex PCR, and TCRdb's table has in-frame clones only and misses some. The table has under 150,000 clones, 75% to 80% seen once. Study-level findings and limits: It was only CMV serostatus that was available as immune exposure information.

The rearrangement links TRBV2 to TRBJ2-3; 8 bases match TRBD2. The receptor was isolated from a woman aged 40-49 years in good health and CMV-seropositive. The sequenced material came from PBMCs. The CDR3 nucleotides are TGTGCCAGCAGTGAGGACGCTAGCGGGTACACAGATACGCAGTATTTT. Its translation: CASSEDASGYTDTQYF.